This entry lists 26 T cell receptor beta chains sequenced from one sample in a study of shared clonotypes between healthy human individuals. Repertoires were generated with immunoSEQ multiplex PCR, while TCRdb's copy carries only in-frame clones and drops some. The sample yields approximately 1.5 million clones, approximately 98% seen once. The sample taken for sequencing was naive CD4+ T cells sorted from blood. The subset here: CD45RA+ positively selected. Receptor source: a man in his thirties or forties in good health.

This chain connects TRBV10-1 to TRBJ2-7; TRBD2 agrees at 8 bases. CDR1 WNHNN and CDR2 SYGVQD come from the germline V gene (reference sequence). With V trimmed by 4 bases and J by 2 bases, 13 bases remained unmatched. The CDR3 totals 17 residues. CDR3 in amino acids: CASSVGPLAANTYEQYF. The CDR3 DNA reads TGCGCCAGCAGTGTCGGCCCACTAGCGGCGAATACCTACGAGCAGTACTTC.

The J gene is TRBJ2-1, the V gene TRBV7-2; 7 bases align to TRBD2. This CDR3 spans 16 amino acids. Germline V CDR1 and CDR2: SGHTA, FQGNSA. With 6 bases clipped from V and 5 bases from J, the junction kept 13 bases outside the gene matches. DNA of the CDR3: TGTGCCAGCAGTTCCTTGCGCGGGAGATTCGACAATGAGCAGTTCTTC. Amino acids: CASSSLRGRFDNEQFF.

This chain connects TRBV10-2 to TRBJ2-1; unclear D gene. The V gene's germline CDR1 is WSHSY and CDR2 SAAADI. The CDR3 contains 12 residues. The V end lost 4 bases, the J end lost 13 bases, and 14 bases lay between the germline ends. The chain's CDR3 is CASSVDPKVQFF. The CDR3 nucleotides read TGCGCCAGCAGTGTGGACCCCAAGGTTCAGTTCTTC.

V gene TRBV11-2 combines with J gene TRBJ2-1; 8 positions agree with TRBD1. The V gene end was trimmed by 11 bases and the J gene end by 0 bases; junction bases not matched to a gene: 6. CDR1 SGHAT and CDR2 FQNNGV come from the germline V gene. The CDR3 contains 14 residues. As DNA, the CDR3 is TGTGCCCTAGGGGACAGGACCTCCTACAATGAGCAGTTCTTC. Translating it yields CALGDRTSYNEQFF.

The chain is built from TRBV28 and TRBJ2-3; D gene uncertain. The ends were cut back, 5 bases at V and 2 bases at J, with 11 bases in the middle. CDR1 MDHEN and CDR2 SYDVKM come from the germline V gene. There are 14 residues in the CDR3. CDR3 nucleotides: TGTGCCAGCAGTGAGGCGACGGTCACAGATACGCAGTATTTT. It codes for CASSEATVTDTQYF.

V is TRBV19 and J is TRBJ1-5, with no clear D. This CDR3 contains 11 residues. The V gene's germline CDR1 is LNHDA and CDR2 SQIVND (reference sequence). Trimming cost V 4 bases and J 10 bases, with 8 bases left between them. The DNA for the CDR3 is TGTGCCAGTAGTACCGCAGGCCCCCAGCATTTT. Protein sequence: CASSTAGPQHF.

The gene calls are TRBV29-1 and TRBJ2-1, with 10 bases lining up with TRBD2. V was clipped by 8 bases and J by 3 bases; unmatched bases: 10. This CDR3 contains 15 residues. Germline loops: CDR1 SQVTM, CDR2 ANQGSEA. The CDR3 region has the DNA TGCAGCACCAGGGCTAGCGGGAGTCGCTACAATGAGCAGTTCTTC. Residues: CSTRASGSRYNEQFF.

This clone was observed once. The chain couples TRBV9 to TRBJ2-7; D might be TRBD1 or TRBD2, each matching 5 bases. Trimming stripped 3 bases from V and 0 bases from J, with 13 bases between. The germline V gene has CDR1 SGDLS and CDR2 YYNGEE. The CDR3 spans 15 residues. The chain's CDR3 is CASSAGTASSYEQYF. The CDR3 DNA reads TGTGCCAGCAGCGCAGGGACGGCTTCCTCCTACGAGCAGTACTTC.

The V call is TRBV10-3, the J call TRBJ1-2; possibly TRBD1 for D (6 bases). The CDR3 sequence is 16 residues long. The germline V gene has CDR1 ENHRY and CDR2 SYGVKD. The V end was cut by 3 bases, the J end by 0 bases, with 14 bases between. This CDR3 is CAISDSPTGSNYGYTF. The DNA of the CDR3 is TGTGCCATCAGTGATAGTCCGACAGGTTCTAACTATGGCTACACCTTC.

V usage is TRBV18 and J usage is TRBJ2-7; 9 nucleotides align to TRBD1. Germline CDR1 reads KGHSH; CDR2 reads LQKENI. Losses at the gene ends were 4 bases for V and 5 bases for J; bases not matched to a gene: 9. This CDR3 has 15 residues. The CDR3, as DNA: TGTGCCAGCTCACGCACCGGGACAGGGCTCCACGAGCAGTACTTC. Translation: CASSRTGTGLHEQYF.

The CDR3 here is CASSLRQSNFYEQYF. In nucleotides, the CDR3 is TGTGCCAGCAGCTTACGACAGAGCAACTTCTACGAGCAGTACTTC. This rearrangement joins TRBV7-2 to TRBJ2-7; D may be TRBD1 (5 bases). The CDR3 contains 15 residues. Germline V CDR1 and CDR2: SGHTA, FQGNSA. Trimming took off 2 bases at V and 3 bases at J, with 14 bases between the two ends.

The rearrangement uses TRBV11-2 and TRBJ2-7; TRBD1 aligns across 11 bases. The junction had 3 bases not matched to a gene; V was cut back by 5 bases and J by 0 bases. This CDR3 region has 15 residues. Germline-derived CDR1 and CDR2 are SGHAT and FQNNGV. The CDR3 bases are TGTGCCAGCAGCCGAGGGACAGGGGGCTCCTACGAGCAGTACTTC. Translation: CASSRGTGGSYEQYF.

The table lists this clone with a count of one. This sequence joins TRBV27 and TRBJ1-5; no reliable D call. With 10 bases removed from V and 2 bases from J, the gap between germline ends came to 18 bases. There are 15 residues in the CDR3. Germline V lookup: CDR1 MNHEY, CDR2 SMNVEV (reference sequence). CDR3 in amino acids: CANKRALGGNQPQHF. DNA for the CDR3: TGTGCCAACAAAAGGGCCCTTGGGGGCAATCAGCCCCAGCATTTT.

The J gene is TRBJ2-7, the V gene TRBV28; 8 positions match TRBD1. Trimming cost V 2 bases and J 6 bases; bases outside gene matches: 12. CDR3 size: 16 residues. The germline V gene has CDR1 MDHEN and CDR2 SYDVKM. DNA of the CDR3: TGTGCCAGCAGTTTAGGGCAGGGGGCTACGGAGATCGAGCAGTACTTC. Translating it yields CASSLGQGATEIEQYF.

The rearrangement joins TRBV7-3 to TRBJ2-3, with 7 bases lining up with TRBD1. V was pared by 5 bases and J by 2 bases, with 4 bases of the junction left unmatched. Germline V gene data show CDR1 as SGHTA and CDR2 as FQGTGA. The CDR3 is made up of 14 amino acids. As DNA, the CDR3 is TGTGCCAGCAGCGTGACAGGGACCACAGATACGCAGTATTTT. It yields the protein CASSVTGTTDTQYF.

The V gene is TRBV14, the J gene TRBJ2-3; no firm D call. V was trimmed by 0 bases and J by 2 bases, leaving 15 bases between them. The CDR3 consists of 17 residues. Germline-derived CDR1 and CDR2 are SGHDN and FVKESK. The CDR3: CASSQDQEVFFTDTQYF. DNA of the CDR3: TGTGCCAGCAGCCAAGATCAAGAGGTTTTTTTCACAGATACGCAGTATTTT. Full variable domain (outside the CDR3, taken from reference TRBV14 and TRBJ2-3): EAGVTQFPSHSVIEKGQTVTLRCDPISGHDNLYWYRRVMGKEIKFLLHFVKESKQDESGMPNNRFLAERTGGTYSTLKVQPAELEDSGVYFCASSQDQEVFFTDTQYFGPGTRLTVL.

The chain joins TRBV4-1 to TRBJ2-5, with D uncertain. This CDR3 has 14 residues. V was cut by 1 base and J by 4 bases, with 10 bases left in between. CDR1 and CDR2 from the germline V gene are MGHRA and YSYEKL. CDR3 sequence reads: CASSQAALIETQYF. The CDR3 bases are TGCGCCAGCAGCCAAGCGGCTCTGATAGAGACCCAGTACTTC.

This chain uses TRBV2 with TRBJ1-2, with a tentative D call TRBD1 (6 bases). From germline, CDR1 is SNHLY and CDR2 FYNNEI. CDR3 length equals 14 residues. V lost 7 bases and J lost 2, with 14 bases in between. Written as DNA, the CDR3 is TGTGCCAGCAAGTCCGGGACACCAAACTATGGCTACACCTTC. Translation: CASKSGTPNYGYTF.

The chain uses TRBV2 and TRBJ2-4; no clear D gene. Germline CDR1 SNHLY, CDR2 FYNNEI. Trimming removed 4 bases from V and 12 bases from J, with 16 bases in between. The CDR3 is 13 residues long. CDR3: CASSGSIPRPQYF. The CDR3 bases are TGTGCCAGCAGTGGAAGTATCCCAAGGCCTCAGTACTTC.

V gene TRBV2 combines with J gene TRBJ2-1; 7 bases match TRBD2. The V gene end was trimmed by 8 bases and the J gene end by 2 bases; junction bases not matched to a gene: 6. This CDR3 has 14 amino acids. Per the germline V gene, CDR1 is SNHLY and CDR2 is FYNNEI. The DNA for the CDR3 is TGTGCCAGCCGGGGCGGGAGTACCTACAATGAGCAGTTCTTC. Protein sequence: CASRGGSTYNEQFF.

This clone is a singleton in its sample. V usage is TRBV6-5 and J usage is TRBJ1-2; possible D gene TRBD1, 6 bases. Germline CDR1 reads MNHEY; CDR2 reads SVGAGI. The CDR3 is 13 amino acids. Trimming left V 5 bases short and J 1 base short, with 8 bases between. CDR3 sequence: CASSRTDNYGYTF. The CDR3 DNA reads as TGTGCCAGCAGTAGGACAGATAACTATGGCTACACCTTC.

The CDR3 DNA is TGCAGTGCTGGGGAGCGAGAGCAGTACTTC. As protein: CSAGEREQYF. The chain is built from TRBV20-1 and TRBJ2-7; tentatively, D is TRBD2 (5 bases). The CDR3 is 10 amino acids. V was clipped by 5 bases and J by 7 bases, with 9 bases between them. Germline V gene sequence: CDR1 DFQATT, CDR2 SNEGSKA (reference sequence).

CDR3 residues: CASSRTDRDEQYF. In DNA, the CDR3 is TGCGCCAGCAGCCGGACCGACAGGGACGAGCAGTACTTC. This chain uses TRBV4-1 with TRBJ2-7, with 7 bases that match TRBD1. Unmatched junction bases numbered 5, after V lost 4 bases and J lost 5 bases. Germline assignment: CDR1 MGHRA and CDR2 YSYEKL. The CDR3 is made up of 13 amino acids.

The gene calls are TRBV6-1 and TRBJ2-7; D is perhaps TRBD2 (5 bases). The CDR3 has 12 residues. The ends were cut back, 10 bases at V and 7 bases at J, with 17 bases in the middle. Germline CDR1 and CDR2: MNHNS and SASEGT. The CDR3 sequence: CATYYRTAEQYF. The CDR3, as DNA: TGTGCCACATATTACCGGACTGCAGAGCAGTACTTC.

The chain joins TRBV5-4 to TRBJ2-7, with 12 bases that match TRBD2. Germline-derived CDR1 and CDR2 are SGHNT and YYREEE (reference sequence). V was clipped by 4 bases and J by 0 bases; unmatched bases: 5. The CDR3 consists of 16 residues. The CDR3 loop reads CASSPSGRAPSYEQYF. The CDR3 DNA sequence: TGTGCCAGCAGCCCTAGCGGGAGGGCCCCCTCCTACGAGCAGTACTTC.

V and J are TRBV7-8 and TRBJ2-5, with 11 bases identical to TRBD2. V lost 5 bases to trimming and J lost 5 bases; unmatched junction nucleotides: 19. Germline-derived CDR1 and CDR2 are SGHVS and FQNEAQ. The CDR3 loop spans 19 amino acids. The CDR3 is CASSLGQGLAGGIKETQYF. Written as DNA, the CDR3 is TGTGCCAGCAGCCTAGGGCAGGGGCTAGCGGGAGGAATAAAGGAGACCCAGTACTTC.